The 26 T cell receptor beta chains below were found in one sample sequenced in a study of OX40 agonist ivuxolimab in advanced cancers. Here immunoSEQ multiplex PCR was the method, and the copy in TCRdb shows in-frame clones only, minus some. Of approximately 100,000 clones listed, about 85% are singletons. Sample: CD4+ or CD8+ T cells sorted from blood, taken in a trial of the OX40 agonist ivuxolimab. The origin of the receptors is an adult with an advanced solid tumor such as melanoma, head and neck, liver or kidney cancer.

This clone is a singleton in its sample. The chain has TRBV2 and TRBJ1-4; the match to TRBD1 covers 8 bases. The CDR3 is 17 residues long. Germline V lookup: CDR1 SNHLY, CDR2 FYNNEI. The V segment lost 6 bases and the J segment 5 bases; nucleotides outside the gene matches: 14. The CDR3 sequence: CASRIGGPRGRNEKLFF. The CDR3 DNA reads TGTGCCAGCAGGATTGGGGGACCCAGGGGGCGGAATGAAAAACTGTTTTTT.

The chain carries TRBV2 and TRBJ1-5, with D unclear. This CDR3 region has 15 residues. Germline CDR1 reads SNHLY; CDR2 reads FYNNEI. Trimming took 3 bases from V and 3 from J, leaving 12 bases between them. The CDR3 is CASSETGNPNQPQHF. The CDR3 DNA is TGTGCCAGCAGTGAGACGGGGAACCCCAATCAGCCCCAGCATTTT.

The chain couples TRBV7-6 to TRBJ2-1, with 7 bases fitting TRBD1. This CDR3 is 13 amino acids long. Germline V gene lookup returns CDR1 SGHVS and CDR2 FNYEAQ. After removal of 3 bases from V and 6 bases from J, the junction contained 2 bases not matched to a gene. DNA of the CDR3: TGTGCCAGCAGCTTGACAGGGAGCAATGAGCAGTTCTTC. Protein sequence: CASSLTGSNEQFF.

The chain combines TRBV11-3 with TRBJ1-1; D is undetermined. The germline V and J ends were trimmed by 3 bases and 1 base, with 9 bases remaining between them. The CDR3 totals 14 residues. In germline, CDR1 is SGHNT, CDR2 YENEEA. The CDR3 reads CASSFFSENTEAFF. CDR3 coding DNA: TGTGCCAGCAGCTTTTTCTCGGAGAACACTGAAGCTTTCTTT.

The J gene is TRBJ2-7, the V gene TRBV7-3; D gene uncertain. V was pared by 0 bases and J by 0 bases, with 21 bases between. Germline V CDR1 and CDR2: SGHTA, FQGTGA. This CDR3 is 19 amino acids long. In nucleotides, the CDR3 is TGTGCCAGCAGCTTAACGTCCCATTTGGTTCCCAAACTCTCCTACGAGCAGTACTTC. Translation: CASSLTSHLVPKLSYEQYF.

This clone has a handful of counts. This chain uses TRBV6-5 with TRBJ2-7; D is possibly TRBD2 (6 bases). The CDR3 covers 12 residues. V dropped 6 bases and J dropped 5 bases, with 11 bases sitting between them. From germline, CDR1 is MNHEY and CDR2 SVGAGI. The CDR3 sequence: CASSRGRNEQYF. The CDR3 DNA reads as TGTGCCAGCAGCCGGGGGAGAAACGAGCAGTACTTC.

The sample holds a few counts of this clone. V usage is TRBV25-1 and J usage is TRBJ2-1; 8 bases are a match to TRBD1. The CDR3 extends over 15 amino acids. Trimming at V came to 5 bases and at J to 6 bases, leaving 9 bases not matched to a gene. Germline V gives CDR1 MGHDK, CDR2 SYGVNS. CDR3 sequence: CASSPDRGEGNEQFF. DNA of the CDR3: TGTGCCAGCAGTCCAGACAGGGGCGAGGGCAATGAGCAGTTCTTC.

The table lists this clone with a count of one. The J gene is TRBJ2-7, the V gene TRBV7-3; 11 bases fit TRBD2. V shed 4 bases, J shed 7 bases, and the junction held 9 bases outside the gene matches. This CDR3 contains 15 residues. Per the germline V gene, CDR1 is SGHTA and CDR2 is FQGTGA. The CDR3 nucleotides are TGTGCCAGCAGCTACACCGGGACTAGCGGCAAGGAGCAGTACTTC. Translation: CASSYTGTSGKEQYF.

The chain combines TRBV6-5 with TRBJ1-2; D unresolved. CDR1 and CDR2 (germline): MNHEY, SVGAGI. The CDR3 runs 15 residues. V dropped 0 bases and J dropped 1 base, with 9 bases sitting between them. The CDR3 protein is CASSYSWHINYGYTF. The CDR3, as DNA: TGTGCCAGCAGTTACTCCTGGCACATTAACTATGGCTACACCTTC.

The CDR3 spells CASSFGNEKLFF. In nucleotides, the CDR3 is TGTGCCAGCAGCTTCGGGAATGAAAAACTGTTTTTT. J is TRBJ1-4 and V is TRBV7-2; D call uncertain. Germline V CDR1 and CDR2: SGHTA, FQGNSA. The CDR3 totals 12 residues. Trimming removed 3 bases from V and 5 bases from J, with 4 bases in between.

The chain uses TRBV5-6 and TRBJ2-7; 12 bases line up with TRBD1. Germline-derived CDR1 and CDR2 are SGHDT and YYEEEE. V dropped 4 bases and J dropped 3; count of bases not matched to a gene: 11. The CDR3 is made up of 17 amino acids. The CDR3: CASSTLLGDRGLYEQYF. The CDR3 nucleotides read TGTGCCAGCAGCACCCTCCTTGGGGACAGGGGGCTCTACGAGCAGTACTTC.

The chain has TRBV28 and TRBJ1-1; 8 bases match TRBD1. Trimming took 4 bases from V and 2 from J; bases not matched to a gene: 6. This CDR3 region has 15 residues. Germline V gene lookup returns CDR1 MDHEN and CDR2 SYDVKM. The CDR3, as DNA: TGTGCCAGCAGTTCTTGGGACAGGCTTAACACTGAAGCTTTCTTT. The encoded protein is CASSSWDRLNTEAFF.

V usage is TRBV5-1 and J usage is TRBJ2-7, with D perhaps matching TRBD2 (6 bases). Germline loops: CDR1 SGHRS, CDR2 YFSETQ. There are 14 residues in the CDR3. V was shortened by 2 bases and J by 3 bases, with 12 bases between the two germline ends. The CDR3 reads CASSFRGGNYEQYF. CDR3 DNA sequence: TGCGCCAGCAGCTTTAGGGGCGGGAACTACGAGCAGTACTTC.

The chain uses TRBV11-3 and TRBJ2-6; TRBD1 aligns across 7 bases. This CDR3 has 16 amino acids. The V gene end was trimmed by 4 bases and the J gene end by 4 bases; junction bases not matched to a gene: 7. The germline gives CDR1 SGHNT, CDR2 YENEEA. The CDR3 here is CASSSGTAGGANVLTF. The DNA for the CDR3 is TGTGCCAGCAGCTCCGGGACAGCTGGCGGGGCCAACGTCCTGACTTTC.

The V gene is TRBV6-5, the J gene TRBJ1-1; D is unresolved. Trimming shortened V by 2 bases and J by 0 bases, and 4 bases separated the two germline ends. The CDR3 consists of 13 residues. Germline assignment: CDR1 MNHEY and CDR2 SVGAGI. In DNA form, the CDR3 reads TGTGCCAGCAGTTACGGTATGAACACTGAAGCTTTCTTT. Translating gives CASSYGMNTEAFF.

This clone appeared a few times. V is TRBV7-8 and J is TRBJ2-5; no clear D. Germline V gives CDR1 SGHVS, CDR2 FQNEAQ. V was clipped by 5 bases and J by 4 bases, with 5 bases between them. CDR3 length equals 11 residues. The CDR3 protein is CASSDGETQYF. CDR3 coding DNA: TGTGCCAGCAGCGACGGAGAGACCCAGTACTTC.

The CDR3 nucleotides are TGCGCCAGCAGCTTGGACGGGTCGGGCACCGGGGAGCTGTTTTTT. Translating it yields CASSLDGSGTGELFF. The chain couples TRBV5-1 to TRBJ2-2; D is ambiguous. Germline values: CDR1 SGHRS, CDR2 YFSETQ. The CDR3 contains 15 residues. V lost 0 bases and J 4 bases, leaving 10 bases between the germline ends. The full variable domain, in which reference TRBV5-1 and TRBJ2-2 provide the parts outside the CDR3, is KAGVTQTPRYLIKTRGQQVTLSCSPISGHRSVSWYQQTPGQGLQFLFEYFSETQRNKGNFPGRFSGRQFSNSRSEMNVSTLELGDSALYLCASSLDGSGTGELFFGEGSRLTVL.

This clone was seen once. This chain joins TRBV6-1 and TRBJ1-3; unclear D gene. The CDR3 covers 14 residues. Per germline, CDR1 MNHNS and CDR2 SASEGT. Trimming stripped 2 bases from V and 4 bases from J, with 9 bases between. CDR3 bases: TGTGCCAGCAGTGAATCCGTTCCGGGAAACACCATATATTTT. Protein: CASSESVPGNTIYF.

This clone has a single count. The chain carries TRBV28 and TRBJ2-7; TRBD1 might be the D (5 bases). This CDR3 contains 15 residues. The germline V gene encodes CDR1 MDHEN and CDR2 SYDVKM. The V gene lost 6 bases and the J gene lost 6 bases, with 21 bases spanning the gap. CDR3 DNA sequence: TGTGCCAGCAGCCGAACCTGGGGCAGGTCGCGCGAGCAGTACTTC. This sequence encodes CASSRTWGRSREQYF. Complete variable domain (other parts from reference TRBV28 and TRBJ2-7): DVKVTQSSRYLVKRTGEKVFLECVQDMDHENMFWYRQDPGLGLRLIYFSYDVKMKEKGDIPEGYSVSREKKERFSLILESASTNQTSMYLCASSRTWGRSREQYFGPGTRLTVT.

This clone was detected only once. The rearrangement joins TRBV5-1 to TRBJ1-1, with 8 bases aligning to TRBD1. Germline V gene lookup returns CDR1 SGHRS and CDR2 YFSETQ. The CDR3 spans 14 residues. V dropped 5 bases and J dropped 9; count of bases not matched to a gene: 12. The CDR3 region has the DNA TGCGCCAGCAGTCCGGGAGACAGGGGCGCTAAAGCTTTCTTT. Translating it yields CASSPGDRGAKAFF.

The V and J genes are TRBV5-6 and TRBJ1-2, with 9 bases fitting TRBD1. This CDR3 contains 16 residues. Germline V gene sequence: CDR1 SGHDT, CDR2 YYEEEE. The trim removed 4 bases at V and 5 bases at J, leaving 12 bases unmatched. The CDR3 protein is CASSGRTGTGPYGYTF. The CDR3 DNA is TGTGCCAGCAGCGGAAGAACCGGGACAGGGCCGTATGGCTACACCTTC.

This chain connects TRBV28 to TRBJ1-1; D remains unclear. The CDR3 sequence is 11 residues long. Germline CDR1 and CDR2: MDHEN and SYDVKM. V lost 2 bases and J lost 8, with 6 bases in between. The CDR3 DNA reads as TGTGCCAGCAGTTTAAGGTGGGAAGCTTTCTTT. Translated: CASSLRWEAFF.

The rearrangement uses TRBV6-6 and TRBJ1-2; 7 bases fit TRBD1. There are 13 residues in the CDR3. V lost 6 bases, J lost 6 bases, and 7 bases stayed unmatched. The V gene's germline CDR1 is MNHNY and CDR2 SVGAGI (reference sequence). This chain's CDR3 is CASRDYGQDGYTF. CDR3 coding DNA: TGTGCCAGCAGAGATTATGGACAGGATGGCTACACCTTC.

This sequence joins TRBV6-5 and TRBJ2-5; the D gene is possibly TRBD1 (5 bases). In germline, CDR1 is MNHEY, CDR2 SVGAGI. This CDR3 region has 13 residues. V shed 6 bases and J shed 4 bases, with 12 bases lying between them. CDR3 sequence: CASSSGIGETQYF. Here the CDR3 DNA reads TGTGCCAGCAGCTCAGGGATAGGAGAGACCCAGTACTTC.

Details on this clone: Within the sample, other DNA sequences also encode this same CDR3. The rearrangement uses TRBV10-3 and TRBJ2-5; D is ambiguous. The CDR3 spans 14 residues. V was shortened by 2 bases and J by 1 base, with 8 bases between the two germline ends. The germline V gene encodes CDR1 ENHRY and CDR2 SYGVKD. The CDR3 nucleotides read TGTGCCATCAGTGAGGGGTACACCCAAGAGACCCAGTACTTC. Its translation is CAISEGYTQETQYF.

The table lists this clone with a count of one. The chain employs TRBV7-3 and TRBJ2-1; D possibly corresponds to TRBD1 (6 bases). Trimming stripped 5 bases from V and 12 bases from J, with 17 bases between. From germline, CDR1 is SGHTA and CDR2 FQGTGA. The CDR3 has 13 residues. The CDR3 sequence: CASSVEQGGWQFF. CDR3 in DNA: TGTGCCAGCAGCGTGGAACAGGGCGGGTGGCAGTTCTTC. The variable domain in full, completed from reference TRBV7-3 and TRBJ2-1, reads GAGVSQTPSNKVTEKGKYVELRCDPISGHTALYWYRQSLGQGPEFLIYFQGTGAADDSGLPNDRFFAVRPEGSVSTLKIQRTERGDSAVYLCASSVEQGGWQFFGPGTRLTVL.